Following are 9 T cell receptor beta chains from one sample sequenced in a study of human T cells and chemical hapten exposure. As to time point: patch test 2, 6 weeks after DPC sensitization. This sample's treatment: therapeutic diphenylcyclopropenone sensitization with weekly scalp DPC. MiXCR was run by TCRdb on the RACE reads, yielding one entry per CDR3 protein. The data show some 82,000 distinct CDR3 sequences, 6.5% to 8.5% seen once. Sequenced material: whole blood, taken in connection with sensitization to the hapten diphenylcyclopropenone (DPC). The receptors originated from a woman in her thirties with alopecia areata. Some clones in this sample may be carry-over from other donors' samples.

This clonotype was recorded many times. V and J are TRBV5-1 and TRBJ2-1, with a weak D call TRBD1 (6 bases). Looked up from germline, CDR1 is SGHRS and CDR2 is YFSETQ. The length of the CDR3 is 12 residues. The V end was cut by 0 bases, the J end by 16 bases, with 14 bases between. The chain's CDR3 is CASSLEDRRAFF. In nucleotides, the CDR3 is TGCGCCAGCAGCTTGGAGGACAGAAGAGCATTCTTC.

This clonotype has just a few counts. V and J are TRBV30 and TRBJ1-1, with 7 positions matching TRBD1. J lost 5 bases, V lost 4 bases, and 7 bases had no gene match. The CDR3 runs 13 residues. In germline, CDR1 is GTSNPN, CDR2 SVGIG (reference sequence). The CDR3 coding sequence is TGTGCCTGGACGGGGACAGCGGGGACTGAAGCTTTCTTT. Translating it yields CAWTGTAGTEAFF.

This clonotype was seen only a few times. The J gene is TRBJ2-7, the V gene TRBV10-3, with 10 bases fitting TRBD2. Germline V gene sequence: CDR1 ENHRY, CDR2 SYGVKD. This CDR3 has 13 amino acids. The J segment lost 2 bases and the V segment lost 10 bases, leaving 5 bases of the junction unmatched. Here the CDR3 DNA reads TGTGCCACTAGGACTAGCGGCACCTACGAGCAGTACTTC. It codes for CATRTSGTYEQYF.

The table lists this clonotype with many counts. The chain carries TRBV18 and TRBJ2-7, with D unclear. The germline V gene has CDR1 KGHSH and CDR2 LQKENI. Trimming cost V 3 bases and J 5 bases, with 14 bases left between them. The CDR3 has 14 residues. The CDR3 DNA follows: TGTGCCAGCTCACCCCGATTCGGGTTGGACGAGCAGTACTTC. Residues: CASSPRFGLDEQYF.

This clonotype was seen a handful of times. The chain couples TRBV11-3 to TRBJ2-5, with TRBD1 matching over 7 bases. The J segment lost 2 bases and the V segment lost 6 bases, leaving 12 bases of the junction unmatched. The V gene's germline CDR1 is SGHNT and CDR2 YENEEA. The CDR3 totals 16 residues. CDR3 region: CASSPVSGRGQETQYF. The DNA of the CDR3 is TGTGCCAGCAGTCCCGTATCGGGCAGGGGGCAAGAGACCCAGTACTTC.

The chain carries TRBV7-9 and TRBJ1-1; a possible D gene is TRBD1 (5 bases). Germline-derived CDR1 and CDR2 are SEHNR and FQNEAQ (reference sequence). Trimming left V 1 base short and J 2 bases short, with 11 bases between. This CDR3 is built from 15 residues. CDR3 sequence (DNA): TGTGCCAGCAGCTTAGTCCGGGACCCAAACACTGAAGCTTTCTTT. The encoded protein is CASSLVRDPNTEAFF.

The genes are TRBV6-6 and TRBJ1-5, with a weak D call TRBD1 (6 bases). The CDR3 is made up of 17 amino acids. Germline CDR1 reads MNHNY; CDR2 reads SVGAGI (reference sequence). V was shortened by 6 bases and J by 0 bases, with 18 bases between the two germline ends. The CDR3 DNA follows: TGTGCCAGCAGCCCCACCACAGGGCCCGTTAGCAATCAGCCCCAGCATTTT. Its protein product is CASSPTTGPVSNQPQHF.

This rearrangement joins TRBV7-9 to TRBJ1-6; 8 nucleotides match TRBD1. CDR1 and CDR2 (germline): SEHNR, FQNEAQ (reference sequence). This CDR3 region has 15 residues. Trimming at V came to 4 bases and at J to 8 bases, leaving 7 bases not matched to a gene. Here the CDR3 DNA reads TGTGCCAGCAGCTCCGATACAGGGGGGTATTCACCCCTCCACTTT. This sequence encodes CASSSDTGGYSPLHF. Variable domain in full (rest from reference TRBV7-9 and TRBJ1-6): DTGVSQNPRHKITKRGQNVTFRCDPISEHNRLYWYRQTLGQGPEFLTYFQNEAQLEKSRLLSDRFSAERPKGSFSTLEIQRTEQGDSAMYLCASSSDTGGYSPLHFGNGTRLTVT.

This clonotype has a handful of counts. The V and J genes are TRBV6-2 or TRBV6-3 and TRBJ2-3; TRBD1 matches at 11 bases. CDR1 and CDR2 from the germline V gene are MNHEY and SVGEGT. The length of the CDR3 is 17 residues. The trim removed 2 bases at V and 4 bases at J, leaving 8 bases unmatched. CDR3 nucleotides: TGTGCCAGCAGTTACGCGGACAGGGGGCTGCGGGCAGATACGCAGTATTTT. It codes for CASSYADRGLRADTQYF.